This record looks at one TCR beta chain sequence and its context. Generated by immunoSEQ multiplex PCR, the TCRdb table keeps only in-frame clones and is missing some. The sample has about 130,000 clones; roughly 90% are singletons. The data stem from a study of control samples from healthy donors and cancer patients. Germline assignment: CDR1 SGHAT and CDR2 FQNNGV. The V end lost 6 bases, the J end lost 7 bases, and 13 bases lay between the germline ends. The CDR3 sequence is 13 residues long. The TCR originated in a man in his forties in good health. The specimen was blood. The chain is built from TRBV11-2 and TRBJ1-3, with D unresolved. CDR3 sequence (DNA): TGTGCCAGCAGTTGGACTGTCGGTAACACCATATATTTT. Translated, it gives CASSWTVGNTIYF. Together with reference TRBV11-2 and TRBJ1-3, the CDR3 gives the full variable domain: EAGVAQSPRYKIIEKRQSVAFWCNPISGHATLYWYQQILGQGPKLLIQFQNNGVVDDSQLPKDRFSAERLKGVDSTLKIQPAKLEDSAVYLCASSWTVGNTIYFGEGSWLTVV.